Below are 7 T cell receptor beta chains sequenced from a single sample in a study of tumor and adjacent non-tumor tissue in lung cancer. TCRbeta libraries were built with three rounds of nested PCR, modified from ARM-PCR. TCRdb used MiXCR to reprocess the multiplex PCR reads, holding one entry per CDR3 protein. The sample contains 110,000 or so distinct CDR3 sequences, about 64% of which appear only once. The template was RNA from unsorted bulk tissue. More than 3 cm separated this lung sample from the edge of the tumor. Sequenced input: distant non-tumor lung tissue. The receptors derive from a man aged 55-75 years with non-small cell lung cancer.

This clonotype has only one observation. At one of its ends the junction is not consistent with the germline gene, which may arise from a read error. J is TRBJ2-7 and V is TRBV12-3 or TRBV12-4, with 10 bases identical to TRBD1. This CDR3 has 15 residues. The chain's CDR3 is CTSSPSGTGAYEQYF. The CDR3 coding sequence is TGTACCAGCAGTCCCTCTGGGACAGGGGCGTACGAGCAGTACTTC.

The DNA of the CDR3 is TGTGCCAGCAGCCGGGGGGCTAGCGGAGGAACCAGGGAGCTGTTTTTT. Protein sequence: CASSRGASGGTRELFF. J is TRBJ2-2 and V is TRBV7-9; maybe TRBD2 (7 bases). Germline CDR1 reads SEHNR; CDR2 reads FQNEAQ (reference sequence). Trimming stripped 5 bases from V and 9 bases from J, with 22 bases between. The CDR3 is 16 amino acids. The entire variable domain, with the rest obtained from reference TRBV7-9 and TRBJ2-2, is as follows: DTGVSQNPRHKITKRGQNVTFRCDPISEHNRLYWYRQTLGQGPEFLTYFQNEAQLEKSRLLSDRFSAERPKGSFSTLEIQRTEQGDSAMYLCASSRGASGGTRELFFGEGSRLTVL.

The chain employs TRBV20-1 and TRBJ1-4; perhaps TRBD1 as D (5 bases). The CDR3 has 15 amino acids. Germline CDR1 reads DFQATT; CDR2 reads SNEGSKA (reference sequence). In DNA form, the CDR3 reads TGCAGCGTTAGTACAGACAGCGCAACTAATGAAAAACTGTTTTTT. It is translated as CSVSTDSATNEKLFF.

This clonotype was detected many times. This chain connects TRBV6-5 to TRBJ2-3; 7 bases are shared with TRBD2. The CDR3 covers 13 residues. CDR1 and CDR2 (germline): MNHEY, SVGAGI. J was trimmed by 5 bases and V by 2 bases; bases with no gene match: 1. The CDR3 spells CASSYGRGDTQYF. The CDR3 bases are TGTGCCAGCAGTTACGGGAGGGGAGATACGCAGTATTTT.

To note about this clonotype: The final CDR3 position lacks the conserved phenylalanine or tryptophan, pointing to a likely read error. The chain combines TRBV4-1 with TRBJ2-6; TRBD2 aligns across 10 bases. Germline lookup yields CDR1 MGHRA and CDR2 YSYEKL. The CDR3 runs 18 residues. The CDR3 loop reads CASSPLAGEHSGANALTS. The CDR3 region has the DNA TGCGCCAGCAGCCCCCTAGCGGGGGAGCACTCTGGGGCCAACGCCCTGACTTCC.

About this clonotype itself: Relative to the germline gene, one junction end is altered; a read error may explain this. The rearrangement links TRBV5-1 to TRBJ2-2; 7 bases line up with TRBD1. Looked up from germline, CDR1 is SGHRS and CDR2 is YFSETQ. The CDR3 runs 15 residues. The CDR3 region has the DNA TGCGCCAGCAGCTTGGAGGGGGCGAACACCCGGGAGCTGTTTTTT. It yields the protein CASSLEGANTRELFF.

A few counts support this clonotype. The V and J genes are TRBV7-9 and TRBJ2-1, with 9 bases matching TRBD2. With V trimmed by 5 bases and J by 0 bases, 20 bases remained unmatched. This CDR3 region has 21 residues. In germline, CDR1 is SEHNR, CDR2 FQNEAQ (reference sequence). CDR3 loop: CASSPDTRIAGARNSYNEQFF. The CDR3 DNA reads TGTGCCAGCAGCCCCGACACCAGAATAGCGGGGGCCCGAAACTCCTACAATGAGCAGTTCTTC.